Each of the 26 T cell receptor beta chains below was sequenced from the same sample in a study. TCRdb reanalysed the 5' RACE reads using MiXCR and keeps one entry per CDR3 protein. The sample shows nearly 40,000 distinct CDR3 sequences, under 20% of them seen only once. Sequenced: naive CD4+ T cells sorted from a lymph node. Subset indicated: naive CD4+ T cells, CD4+CD45RA+CD25-. These TCRs come from a female donor with breast cancer.

This clonotype was observed a handful of times. The J gene is TRBJ1-5, the V gene TRBV7-2; D possibly corresponds to TRBD1 (5 bases). Germline assignment: CDR1 SGHTA and CDR2 FQGNSA. Trimming removed 3 bases from V and 6 bases from J, with 9 bases in between. CDR3 length equals 13 residues. Here the CDR3 reads CASSLGRVQPQHF. In DNA, the CDR3 is TGTGCCAGCAGCTTGGGCAGGGTTCAGCCCCAGCATTTT. Drawing the rest from reference TRBV7-2 and TRBJ1-5, the complete variable domain is GAGVSQSPSNKVTEKGKDVELRCDPISGHTALYWYRQSLGQGLEFLIYFQGNSAPDKSGLPSDRFSAERTGGSVSTLTIQRTQQEDSAVYLCASSLGRVQPQHFGDGTRLSIL.

This sequence joins TRBV5-1 and TRBJ2-5; maybe TRBD1 (5 bases). The CDR3 covers 15 residues. V lost 7 bases, J lost 2 bases, and 18 bases lay in between. The germline V gene encodes CDR1 SGHRS and CDR2 YFSETQ. Written as DNA, the CDR3 is TGCGCCAGCGGTTCCGGCCTAGGGGAACAAGAGACCCAGTACTTC. Protein: CASGSGLGEQETQYF.

In its sample, this clonotype was seen a few times. In nucleotides, the CDR3 is TGTGCCAGCAGCGGGATAAGCTACAATGAGCAGTTCTTC. Translation gives CASSGISYNEQFF. The chain carries TRBV7-2 and TRBJ2-1; no firm D call. The germline gives CDR1 SGHTA, CDR2 FQGNSA. The CDR3 loop spans 13 amino acids. Trimming cost V 5 bases and J 3 bases, with 8 bases left between them.

This clonotype was picked up many times. The chain joins TRBV5-1 to TRBJ2-1, with D perhaps TRBD1 or TRBD2 (5 bases each). This CDR3 has 14 residues. Germline V CDR1 and CDR2: SGHRS, YFSETQ. Trimming took off 3 bases at V and 8 bases at J, with 15 bases between the two ends. CDR3: CASSSAEGRDEQFF. DNA for the CDR3: TGCGCCAGCAGCTCAGCCGAGGGGCGTGATGAGCAGTTCTTC.

About this clonotype: This may be a read error: a much more frequent sequence differs by one nucleotide. Because it lacks the conserved phenylalanine or tryptophan at the end, this CDR3 is likely a read error. V and J are TRBV28 and TRBJ1-2; D gene unclear. Germline V gene data show CDR1 as MDHEN and CDR2 as SYDVKM. CDR3 size: 15 residues. V lost 7 bases, J lost 6 bases, and 21 bases lay in between. In DNA, the CDR3 is TGTGCCAGCACCTCTCCTATTGGGGTCAGTAATGGCTACACCTCC. Translating gives CASTSPIGVSNGYTS.

This chain joins TRBV9 and TRBJ2-1; 12 nucleotides line up with TRBD2. Germline trimming cut 4 bases from V and 8 bases from J; bases unmatched to any gene: 7. This CDR3 comprises 15 residues. Per the germline V gene, CDR1 is SGDLS and CDR2 is YYNGEE. The CDR3 loop is CASSPRTSGTDEQFF. The CDR3 DNA reads TGTGCCAGCAGCCCTCGGACTAGCGGGACAGATGAGCAGTTCTTC.

In its sample, this clonotype was seen a few times. The chain employs TRBV7-2 and TRBJ1-6; D gene ambiguous. V lost 4 bases and J 7 bases, leaving 11 bases between the germline ends. This CDR3 contains 14 residues. Germline assignment: CDR1 SGHTA and CDR2 FQGNSA. CDR3 protein: CASSWILGNSPLHF. CDR3 nucleotides: TGTGCCAGCAGCTGGATATTAGGGAATTCACCCCTCCACTTT.

This clonotype was seen repeatedly, ten times or more. V is TRBV5-1 and J is TRBJ2-7; 8 bases are shared with TRBD1. V shed 0 bases and J 0 bases; nucleotides not matched to a gene: 2. This CDR3 is 15 amino acids long. From germline, CDR1 is SGHRS and CDR2 YFSETQ. DNA for the CDR3: TGCGCCAGCAGCTTGGGGACAGGGTTCTCCTACGAGCAGTACTTC. Amino acids: CASSLGTGFSYEQYF.

This clonotype occurred a few times. The genes are TRBV5-5 and TRBJ2-6; D remains unclear. The CDR3 is 15 amino acids. Germline loops: CDR1 SGHKS, CDR2 YYEKEE (reference sequence). The germline V and J ends were trimmed by 6 bases and 4 bases, with 14 bases remaining between them. The CDR3 protein is CASNSWTRGANVLTF. CDR3 nucleotides: TGTGCCAGCAACTCATGGACGCGAGGGGCCAACGTCCTGACTTTC.

About this clonotype: Since the CDR3 does not end with the conserved phenylalanine or tryptophan, this likely comes from a read error. The chain couples TRBV7-9 to TRBJ1-2; D is unclear. The germline V gene has CDR1 SEHNR and CDR2 FQNEAQ (reference sequence). This CDR3 has 15 residues. The CDR3 DNA reads as TGTGCCAGCACCTTACCCACCCCGGACCTCTATGGCTACACCCTC. Translating gives CASTLPTPDLYGYTL.

There are many counts of this clonotype. The rearrangement joins TRBV6-5 to TRBJ2-3, with 11 bases aligning to TRBD2. The CDR3 is made up of 16 amino acids. The J segment lost 3 bases and the V segment lost 6 bases, leaving 8 bases of the junction unmatched. The germline CDR1 and CDR2 sequences are MNHEY and SVGAGI. The CDR3 DNA reads as TGTGCCAGCAGATGGTTAGCGGGAGGGCCAACAGATACGCAGTATTTT. Amino acid sequence: CASRWLAGGPTDTQYF.

This clonotype appeared many times. The chain recombines TRBV28 with TRBJ2-7; weak D call: TRBD1 (6 bases). With 6 bases removed from V and 4 bases from J, the gap between germline ends came to 16 bases. The CDR3 is 14 amino acids. Germline assignment: CDR1 MDHEN and CDR2 SYDVKM. The CDR3 nucleotides read TGTGCCAGCAGCCCAACCTACAGGGCTTACGAGCAGTACTTC. It yields the protein CASSPTYRAYEQYF.

This clonotype has at least ten counts. The chain joins TRBV20-1 to TRBJ2-5; D possibly corresponds to TRBD1 (5 bases). The V end lost 0 bases, the J end lost 5 bases, and 13 bases lay between the germline ends. The CDR3 contains 14 residues. Germline CDR1 DFQATT, CDR2 SNEGSKA (reference sequence). The CDR3 protein is CSARDRLRVETQYF. The CDR3 coding sequence is TGCAGTGCTAGAGACCGTCTCAGGGTGGAGACCCAGTACTTC.

J is TRBJ2-3 and V is TRBV5-1; 8 positions agree with TRBD2. The J segment lost 2 bases and the V segment lost 1 base, leaving 3 bases of the junction unmatched. The germline V gene encodes CDR1 SGHRS and CDR2 YFSETQ. The CDR3 has 15 amino acids. The CDR3 here is CASSLFGRATDTQYF. The CDR3 coding sequence is TGCGCCAGCAGCTTGTTCGGGAGGGCCACAGATACGCAGTATTTT.

This clonotype was seen repeatedly, ten times or more. This chain connects TRBV5-1 to TRBJ2-3, with D unclear. Germline V CDR1 and CDR2: SGHRS, YFSETQ. This CDR3 has 14 amino acids. Trimming stripped 5 bases from V and 0 bases from J, with 10 bases between. The CDR3: CASRPWVSTDTQYF. In DNA form, the CDR3 reads TGCGCCAGCAGACCCTGGGTCAGCACAGATACGCAGTATTTT.

The chain recombines TRBV10-3 with TRBJ1-4; the D is unclear. The CDR3 consists of 13 residues. Germline V gene lookup returns CDR1 ENHRY and CDR2 SYGVKD. Trimming removed 6 bases at V and 5 bases at J, with 10 bases between. CDR3 nucleotide sequence: TGTGCCATCAGGGGAGCAGAAAATGAAAAACTGTTTTTT. Translated, it gives CAIRGAENEKLFF.

Note on this clonotype: Sequence at one end of the junction differs from germline and may be a read error. The chain employs TRBV5-1 and TRBJ2-3; D is unresolved. CDR1 is SGHRS and CDR2 is YFSETQ in the germline V gene. The CDR3 is 13 residues long. The CDR3 loop reads CASSTGSTDTQYF. In DNA, the CDR3 is TGCGCCAGCAGCACGGGTAGCACAGATACGCAGTACTTT.

The chain joins TRBV7-9 to TRBJ1-2; D not resolved. Germline V gene sequence: CDR1 SEHNR, CDR2 FQNEAQ (reference sequence). Between the trimmed V and J ends, which lost 7 bases and 7 bases, there was a span of 19 bases. The CDR3 runs 14 residues. In DNA form, the CDR3 reads TGTGCCAGCATGGAGGGATCGAGTAAAGGTGGCTACACCTTC. As protein: CASMEGSSKGGYTF.

This clonotype occurred many times. This sequence joins TRBV4-1 and TRBJ1-4, with D possibly matching TRBD1 (6 bases). Germline V gives CDR1 MGHRA, CDR2 YSYEKL. V lost 5 bases and J 3 bases, leaving 13 bases between the germline ends. The CDR3 consists of 15 residues. CDR3 sequence: CASSTRQASNEKLFF. The DNA for the CDR3 is TGCGCCAGCAGCACACGACAGGCCTCTAATGAAAAACTGTTTTTT.

This clonotype is categorized as medium-sized (0.01 to 0.1%). This chain connects TRBV28 to TRBJ1-5, with a possible D match to TRBD1 (5 bases). Per the germline V gene, CDR1 is MDHEN and CDR2 is SYDVKM. The V and J ends lost 5 bases and 0 bases respectively, with 11 bases between them. This CDR3 spans 15 amino acids. Here the CDR3 reads CASSPQQASNQPQHF. Here the CDR3 DNA reads TGTGCCAGCAGTCCGCAACAGGCTAGCAATCAGCCCCAGCATTTT.

The rearrangement uses TRBV20-1 and TRBJ2-7; TRBD2 agrees at 7 bases. The CDR3 length is 13 residues. CDR1 is DFQATT, CDR2 SNEGSKA, per germline (reference sequence). Germline trimming cut 3 bases from V and 6 bases from J; bases unmatched to any gene: 8. CDR3 protein: CSASTSGTLEQYF. The DNA of the CDR3 is TGCAGTGCTAGTACCAGCGGGACCCTCGAGCAGTACTTC.

This clonotype came up many times. This chain joins TRBV29-1 and TRBJ2-3; 9 positions agree with TRBD2. Germline-derived CDR1 and CDR2 are SQVTM and ANQGSEA. The CDR3 contains 16 residues. The V and J ends lost 8 bases and 0 bases, in that order; junction bases with no gene match: 12. The CDR3: CSPEAFTSGSTDTQYF. CDR3 bases: TGCAGCCCCGAAGCGTTCACTAGCGGGAGCACAGATACGCAGTATTTT.

The chain employs TRBV2 and TRBJ2-7, with 12 bases fitting TRBD2. V shed 11 bases and J 3 bases; nucleotides not matched to a gene: 11. The germline V gene has CDR1 SNHLY and CDR2 FYNNEI. This CDR3 is built from 15 residues. In DNA form, the CDR3 reads TGTGCCCAAAACCTAGCGGGAGGGCTGGGCTACGAGCAGTACTTC. Protein product: CAQNLAGGLGYEQYF.

This clonotype has just a few counts. This chain connects TRBV7-2 to TRBJ2-3, with TRBD2 as a possible D gene (6 bases). Per germline, CDR1 SGHTA and CDR2 FQGNSA. V lost 1 base and J 1 base, leaving 18 bases between the germline ends. CDR3 size: 18 residues. CDR3 in amino acids: CASSLGGFSWEGTDTQYF. The DNA for the CDR3 is TGTGCCAGCAGCTTAGGGGGGTTTTCGTGGGAGGGCACAGATACGCAGTATTTT. The full variable domain, completed using reference TRBV7-2 and TRBJ2-3, is GAGVSQSPSNKVTEKGKDVELRCDPISGHTALYWYRQSLGQGLEFLIYFQGNSAPDKSGLPSDRFSAERTGGSVSTLTIQRTQQEDSAVYLCASSLGGFSWEGTDTQYFGPGTRLTVL.

This clonotype has a handful of counts. The gene calls are TRBV29-1 and TRBJ2-3; 8 bases are shared with TRBD2. The junction had 10 bases not matched to a gene; V was cut back by 2 bases and J by 3 bases. Germline lookup yields CDR1 SQVTM and CDR2 ANQGSEA. The CDR3 loop spans 16 amino acids. Here the CDR3 DNA reads TGCAGCGTTGAATCTCCCGGGACTAGATATACAGATACGCAGTATTTT. Translated: CSVESPGTRYTDTQYF.

The chain joins TRBV6-4 to TRBJ2-5; tentatively, D is TRBD2 (5 bases). Germline values: CDR1 MRHNA, CDR2 SNTAGT. The CDR3 length is 20 residues. V shed 2 bases and J shed 7 bases, with 32 bases lying between them. DNA of the CDR3: TGTGCCAGCAGTGACGGCGGGCGGCCGCGCTATGGTCCATTTAGTTCGACCCAGTACTTC. Its translation is CASSDGGRPRYGPFSSTQYF.